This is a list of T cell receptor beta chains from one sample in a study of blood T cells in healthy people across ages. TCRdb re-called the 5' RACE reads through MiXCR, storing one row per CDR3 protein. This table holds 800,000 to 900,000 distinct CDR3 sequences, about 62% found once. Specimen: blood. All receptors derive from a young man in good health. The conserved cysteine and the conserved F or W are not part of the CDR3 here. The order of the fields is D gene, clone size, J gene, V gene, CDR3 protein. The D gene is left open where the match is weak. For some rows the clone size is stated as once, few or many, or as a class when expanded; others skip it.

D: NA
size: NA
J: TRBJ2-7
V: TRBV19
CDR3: ASSRGSGYEQY

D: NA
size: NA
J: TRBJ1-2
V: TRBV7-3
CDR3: ASSLLGGHKDGYT

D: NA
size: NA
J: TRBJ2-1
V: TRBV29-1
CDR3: SVEAPYNEQF

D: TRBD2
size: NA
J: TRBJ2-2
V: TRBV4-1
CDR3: ASSQMDWGGGTGELF

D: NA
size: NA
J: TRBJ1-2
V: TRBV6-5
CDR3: ASSYMGMGADGYT

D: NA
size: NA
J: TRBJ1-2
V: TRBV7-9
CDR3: ASSLVQGNGYT

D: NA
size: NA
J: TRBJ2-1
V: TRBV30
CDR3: AWRGTGYNEQF

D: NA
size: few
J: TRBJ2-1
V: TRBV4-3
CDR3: ASSQMGLNYNEQF

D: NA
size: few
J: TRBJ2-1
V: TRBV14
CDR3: ASSPQTREQF

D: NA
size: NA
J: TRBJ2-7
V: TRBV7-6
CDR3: ASSQAWSYEQY

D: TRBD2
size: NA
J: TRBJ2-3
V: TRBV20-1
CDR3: SARDGLAGDTQY

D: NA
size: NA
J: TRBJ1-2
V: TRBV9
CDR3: ASSPRPDSGRGYT

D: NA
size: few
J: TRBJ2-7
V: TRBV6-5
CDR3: ASSEDGLSYEQY

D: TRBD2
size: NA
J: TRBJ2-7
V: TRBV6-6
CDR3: ASKRGLTYEQY

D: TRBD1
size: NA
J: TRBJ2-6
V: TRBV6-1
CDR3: ASRERYDGQGFAGANVLT

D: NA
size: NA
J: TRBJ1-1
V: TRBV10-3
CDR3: AITPGRMNTEAF

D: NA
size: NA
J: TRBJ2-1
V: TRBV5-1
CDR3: ASSYWGSYNEQF

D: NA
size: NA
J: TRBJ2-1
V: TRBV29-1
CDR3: SSSGNEQF